This T cell receptor (beta chain) emerged from a study of blood T cell repertoires in COVID-19. This CDR3 contains 14 residues. Germline CDR1 reads MRHNA; CDR2 reads SNTAGT. Between the trimmed V and J ends, which lost 5 bases and 8 bases, there was a span of 13 bases. TCRdb's table, derived via immunoSEQ multiplex PCR, lists solely in-frame clones and lacks some. The sample contains about 220,000 clones, roughly 80% of which appear only once. Sequencing input: peripheral blood. The chain carries TRBV6-4 and TRBJ1-6, with D possibly TRBD1 on 6 matching bases. This receptor was identified in a woman aged 70-85 years with COVID-19, enrolled during active disease. The CDR3 DNA follows: TGTGCCAGCAGTTCGACAGGCCAACATTCACCCCTCCACTTT. This sequence encodes CASSSTGQHSPLHF.